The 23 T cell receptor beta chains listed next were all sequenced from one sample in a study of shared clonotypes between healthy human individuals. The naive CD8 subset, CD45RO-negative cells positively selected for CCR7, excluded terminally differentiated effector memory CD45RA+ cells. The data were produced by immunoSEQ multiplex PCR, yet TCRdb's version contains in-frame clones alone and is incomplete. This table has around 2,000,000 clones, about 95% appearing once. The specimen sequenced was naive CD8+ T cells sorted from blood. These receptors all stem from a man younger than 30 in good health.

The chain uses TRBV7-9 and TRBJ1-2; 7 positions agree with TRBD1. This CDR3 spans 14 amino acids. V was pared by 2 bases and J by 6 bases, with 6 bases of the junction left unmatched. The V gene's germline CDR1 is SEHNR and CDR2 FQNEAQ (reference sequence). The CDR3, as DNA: TGTGCCAGCAGCTTAAGTGGAGGGGGCGATGGCTACACCTTC. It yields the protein CASSLSGGGDGYTF.

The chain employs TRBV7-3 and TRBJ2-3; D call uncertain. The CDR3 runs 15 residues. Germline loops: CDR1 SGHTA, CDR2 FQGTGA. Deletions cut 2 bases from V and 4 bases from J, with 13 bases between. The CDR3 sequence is CASSLGLVGSDTQYF. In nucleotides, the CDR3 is TGTGCCAGCAGCTTAGGGCTAGTTGGGTCAGATACGCAGTATTTT.

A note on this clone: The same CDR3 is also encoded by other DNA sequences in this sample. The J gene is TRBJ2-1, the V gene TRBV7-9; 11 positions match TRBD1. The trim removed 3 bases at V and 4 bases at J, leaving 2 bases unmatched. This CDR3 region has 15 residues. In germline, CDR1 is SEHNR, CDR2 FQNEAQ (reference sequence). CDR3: CASSFRDRGYNEQFF. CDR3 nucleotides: TGTGCCAGCAGCTTCCGGGACAGGGGGTACAATGAGCAGTTCTTC.

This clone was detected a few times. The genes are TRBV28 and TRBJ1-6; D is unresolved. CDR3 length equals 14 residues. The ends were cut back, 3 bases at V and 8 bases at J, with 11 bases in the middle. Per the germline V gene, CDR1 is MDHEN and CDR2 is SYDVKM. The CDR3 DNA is TGTGCCAGCAGTTTGGGAATACAGTATTCACCCCTCCACTTT. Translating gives CASSLGIQYSPLHF.

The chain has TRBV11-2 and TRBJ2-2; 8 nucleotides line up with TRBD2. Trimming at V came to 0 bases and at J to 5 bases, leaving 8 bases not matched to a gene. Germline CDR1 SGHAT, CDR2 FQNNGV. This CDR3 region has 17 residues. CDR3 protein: CASSLDRAGVYTGELFF. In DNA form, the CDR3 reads TGTGCCAGCAGCTTAGATCGAGCGGGGGTTTATACCGGGGAGCTGTTTTTT.

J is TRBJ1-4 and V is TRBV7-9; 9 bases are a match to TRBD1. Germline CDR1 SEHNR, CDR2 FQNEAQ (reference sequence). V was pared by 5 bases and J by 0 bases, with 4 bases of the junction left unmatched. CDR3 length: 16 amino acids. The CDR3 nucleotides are TGTGCCAGCAGCAGCCGACAGGGGGCAACTAATGAAAAACTGTTTTTT. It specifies CASSSRQGATNEKLFF.

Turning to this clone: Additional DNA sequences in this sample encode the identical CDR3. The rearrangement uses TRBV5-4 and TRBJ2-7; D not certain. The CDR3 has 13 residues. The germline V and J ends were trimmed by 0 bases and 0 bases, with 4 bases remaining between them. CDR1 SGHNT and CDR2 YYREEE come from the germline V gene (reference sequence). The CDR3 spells CASSLGASYEQYF. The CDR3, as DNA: TGTGCCAGCAGCTTGGGGGCCTCCTACGAGCAGTACTTC.

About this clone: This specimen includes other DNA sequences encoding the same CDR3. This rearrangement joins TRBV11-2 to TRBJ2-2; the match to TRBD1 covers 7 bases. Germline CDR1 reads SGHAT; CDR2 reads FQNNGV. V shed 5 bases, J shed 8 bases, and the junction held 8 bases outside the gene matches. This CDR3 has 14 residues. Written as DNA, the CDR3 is TGTGCCAGCAGCGCTCCCCAGGGGGAGGGGGAGCTGTTTTTT. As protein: CASSAPQGEGELFF.

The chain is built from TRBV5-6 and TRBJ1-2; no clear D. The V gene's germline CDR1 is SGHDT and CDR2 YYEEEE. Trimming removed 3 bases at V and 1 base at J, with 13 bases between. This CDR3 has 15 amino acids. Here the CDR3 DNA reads TGTGCCAGCAGCTCCGGGCCCGGGATTAACTATGGCTACACCTTC. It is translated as CASSSGPGINYGYTF.

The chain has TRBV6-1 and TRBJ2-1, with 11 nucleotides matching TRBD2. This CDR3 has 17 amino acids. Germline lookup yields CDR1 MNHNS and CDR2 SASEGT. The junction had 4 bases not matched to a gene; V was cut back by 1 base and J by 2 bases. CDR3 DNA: TGTGCCAGCAGTGAAGTGGTACTAGCGGGAGCCTACAATGAGCAGTTCTTC. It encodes CASSEVVLAGAYNEQFF.

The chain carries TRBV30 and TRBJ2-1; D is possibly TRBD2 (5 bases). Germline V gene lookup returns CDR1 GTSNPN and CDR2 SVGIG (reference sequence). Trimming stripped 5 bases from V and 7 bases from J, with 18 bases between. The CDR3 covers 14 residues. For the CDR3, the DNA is TGTGCCTGGGACCCCACCTTCTCGGGGAATGAGCAGTTCTTC. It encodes CAWDPTFSGNEQFF.

CDR3 residues: CASSLQEGMDEQYF. CDR3 DNA sequence: TGTGCCAGCAGTTTACAGGAGGGGATGGACGAGCAGTACTTC. The chain carries TRBV27 and TRBJ2-7, with D tentatively TRBD2 (6 bases). This CDR3 has 14 residues. V was cut by 2 bases and J by 5 bases, with 13 bases left in between. From germline, CDR1 is MNHEY and CDR2 SMNVEV (reference sequence).

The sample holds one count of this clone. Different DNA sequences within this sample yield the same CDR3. As DNA, the CDR3 is TGTGCCAGCAGCCTAGCGGGGGCCTCCTACGAGCAGTACTTC. It is translated as CASSLAGASYEQYF. The J gene is TRBJ2-7, the V gene TRBV28, with 10 bases that match TRBD2. Trimming removed 6 bases from V and 0 bases from J; junction bases left unmatched: 2. The length of the CDR3 is 14 residues. Per germline, CDR1 MDHEN and CDR2 SYDVKM.

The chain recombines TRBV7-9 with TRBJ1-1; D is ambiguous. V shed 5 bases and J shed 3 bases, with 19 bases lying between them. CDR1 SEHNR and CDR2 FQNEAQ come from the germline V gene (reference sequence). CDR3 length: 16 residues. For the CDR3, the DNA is TGTGCCAGCAGCGCCCCCGCCGCCCTCGAAGACACTGAAGCTTTCTTT. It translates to CASSAPAALEDTEAFF.

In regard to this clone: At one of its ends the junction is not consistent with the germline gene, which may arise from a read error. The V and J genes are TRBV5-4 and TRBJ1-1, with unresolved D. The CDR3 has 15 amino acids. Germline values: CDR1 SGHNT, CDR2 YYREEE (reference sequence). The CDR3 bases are TGTGCCAGCAGCTTGGAATGGTCGGGGAACCCTGAAGCTTTCTTT. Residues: CASSLEWSGNPEAFF.

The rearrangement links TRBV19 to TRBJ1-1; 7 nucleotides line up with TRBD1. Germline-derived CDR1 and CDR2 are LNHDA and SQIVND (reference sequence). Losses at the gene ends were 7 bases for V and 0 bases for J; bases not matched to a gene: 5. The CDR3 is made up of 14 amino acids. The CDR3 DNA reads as TGTGCCAGTAAAACGACAGGGTTGAACACTGAAGCTTTCTTT. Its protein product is CASKTTGLNTEAFF.

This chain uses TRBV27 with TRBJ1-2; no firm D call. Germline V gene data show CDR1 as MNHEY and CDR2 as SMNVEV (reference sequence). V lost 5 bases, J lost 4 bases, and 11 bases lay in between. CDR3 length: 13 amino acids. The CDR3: CASSNGPSYGYTF. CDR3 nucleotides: TGTGCCAGCAGTAACGGGCCGAGCTATGGCTACACCTTC.

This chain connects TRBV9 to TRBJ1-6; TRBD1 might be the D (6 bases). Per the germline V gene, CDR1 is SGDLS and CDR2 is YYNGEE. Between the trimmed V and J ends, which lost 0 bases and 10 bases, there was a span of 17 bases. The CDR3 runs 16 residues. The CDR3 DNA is TGTGCCAGCAGCGTAGAATCTGGGGGCAGGGGCTCACCCCTCCACTTT. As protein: CASSVESGGRGSPLHF.

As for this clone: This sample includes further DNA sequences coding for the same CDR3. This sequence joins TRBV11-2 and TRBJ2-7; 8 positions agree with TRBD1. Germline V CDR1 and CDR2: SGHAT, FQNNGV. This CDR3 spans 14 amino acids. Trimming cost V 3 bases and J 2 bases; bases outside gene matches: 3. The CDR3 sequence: CASSFGTGAYEQYF. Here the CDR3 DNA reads TGTGCCAGCAGCTTTGGGACAGGAGCCTACGAGCAGTACTTC. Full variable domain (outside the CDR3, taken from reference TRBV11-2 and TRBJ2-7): EAGVAQSPRYKIIEKRQSVAFWCNPISGHATLYWYQQILGQGPKLLIQFQNNGVVDDSQLPKDRFSAERLKGVDSTLKIQPAKLEDSAVYLCASSFGTGAYEQYFGPGTRLTVT.

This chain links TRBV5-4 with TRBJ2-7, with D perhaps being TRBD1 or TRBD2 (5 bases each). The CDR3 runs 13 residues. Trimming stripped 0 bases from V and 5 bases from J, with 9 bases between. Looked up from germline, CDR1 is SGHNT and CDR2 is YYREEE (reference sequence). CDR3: CASSLGGTNEQYF. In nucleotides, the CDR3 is TGTGCCAGCAGCTTGGGAGGGACCAACGAGCAGTACTTC.

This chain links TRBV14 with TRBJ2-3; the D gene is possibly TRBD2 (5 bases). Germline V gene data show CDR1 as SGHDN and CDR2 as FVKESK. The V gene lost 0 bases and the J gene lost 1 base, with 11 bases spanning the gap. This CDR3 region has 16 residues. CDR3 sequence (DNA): TGTGCCAGCAGCCAAGATCTGAGGGTTGGCACAGATACGCAGTATTTT. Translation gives CASSQDLRVGTDTQYF. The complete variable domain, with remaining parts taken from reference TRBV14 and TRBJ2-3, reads EAGVTQFPSHSVIEKGQTVTLRCDPISGHDNLYWYRRVMGKEIKFLLHFVKESKQDESGMPNNRFLAERTGGTYSTLKVQPAELEDSGVYFCASSQDLRVGTDTQYFGPGTRLTVL.

The CDR3 reads CASSFPDSQETQYF. The CDR3 region has the DNA TGTGCCAGCAGCTTCCCGGACTCTCAAGAGACCCAGTACTTC. The J gene is TRBJ2-5, the V gene TRBV7-8; tentative D call: TRBD2 (5 bases). V shed 3 bases and J shed 2 bases, with 10 bases lying between them. The CDR3 covers 14 residues. Germline V CDR1 and CDR2: SGHVS, FQNEAQ.

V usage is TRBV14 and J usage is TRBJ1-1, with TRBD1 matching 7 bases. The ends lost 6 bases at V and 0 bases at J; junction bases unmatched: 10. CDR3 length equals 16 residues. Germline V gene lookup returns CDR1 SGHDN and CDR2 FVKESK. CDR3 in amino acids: CASSVLGGGMNTEAFF. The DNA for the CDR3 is TGTGCCAGCAGTGTTTTAGGGGGCGGCATGAACACTGAAGCTTTCTTT.